This T cell receptor beta chain was recovered during a study of T cell repertoires in cytomegalovirus infection. Study-wide context: An indication of both CMV infection and matching HLA type came from public TCR beta signatures.

The study's findings and limits: Summed frequency of public TCR beta families distinguished CMV carriers with the relevant HLA. CMV-specific HLA-C-restricted TCR beta clonotypes dominated the ex vivo response.

This CDR3 has 15 residues. Trimming cost V 0 bases and J 2 bases, with 11 bases left between them. TCRdb processed the reads anew with MiXCR; each CDR3 protein has one entry. Among about 260,000 distinct CDR3 sequences listed, roughly 15% were seen once. Regarding this clonotype: The antigen is not known.

The receptor comes from a human donor in good health (CMV status not recorded). Some clones in this sample may be carry-over from other donors' samples. Sequencing was performed on PBMCs. This chain links TRBV23-1 with TRBJ2-7; D might be TRBD1 (5 bases). TRBV23-1 belongs to the ORF category, with a function that is uncertain. CDR3 nucleotide sequence: TGCGCCAGCAGTCAATCTTGCGACAGCCCCTACGAGCAGTACTTC. Protein: CASSQSCDSPYEQYF.